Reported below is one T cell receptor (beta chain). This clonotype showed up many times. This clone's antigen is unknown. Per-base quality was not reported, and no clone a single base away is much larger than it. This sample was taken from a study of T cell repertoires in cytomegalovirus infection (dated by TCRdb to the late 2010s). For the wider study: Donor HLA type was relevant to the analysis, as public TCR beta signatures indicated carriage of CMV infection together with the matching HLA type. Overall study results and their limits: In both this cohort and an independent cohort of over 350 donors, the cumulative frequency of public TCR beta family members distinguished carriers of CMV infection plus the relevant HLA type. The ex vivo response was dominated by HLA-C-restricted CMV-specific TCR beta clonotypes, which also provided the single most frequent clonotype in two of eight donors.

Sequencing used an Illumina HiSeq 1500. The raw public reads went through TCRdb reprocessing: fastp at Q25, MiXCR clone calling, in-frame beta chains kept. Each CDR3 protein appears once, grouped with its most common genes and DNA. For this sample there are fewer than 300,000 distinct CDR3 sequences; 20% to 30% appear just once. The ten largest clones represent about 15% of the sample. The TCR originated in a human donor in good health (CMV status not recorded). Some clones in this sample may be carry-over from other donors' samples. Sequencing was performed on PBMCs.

The CDR3 amino acid sequence is: CASSLVVTGEKQYF. The base sequence is TGTGCCAGCAGCTTAGTGGTGACAGGGGAGAAGCAGTACTTC. Recombination joined TRBV7-2 with TRBJ2-7; the central 8 bases match TRBD1. The CDR3 runs 14 residues from the cysteine to the phenylalanine. Left in the record is the CDR3 DNA by itself, 42 bases read in frame from the first base. V is pruned by 1 base and J by 8 bases, leaving 7 bases of the junction without a gene match. The germline V gene specifies SGHTA as CDR1 and FQGNSA as CDR2. When the CDR3 is completed using the reference TRBV7-2 and TRBJ2-7 genes on either side, the full variable domain is GAGVSQSPSNKVTEKGKDVELRCDPISGHTALYWYRQSLGQGLEFLIYFQGNSAPDKSGLPSDRFSAERTGGSVSTLTIQRTQQEDSAVYLCASSLVVTGEKQYFGPGTRLTVT.